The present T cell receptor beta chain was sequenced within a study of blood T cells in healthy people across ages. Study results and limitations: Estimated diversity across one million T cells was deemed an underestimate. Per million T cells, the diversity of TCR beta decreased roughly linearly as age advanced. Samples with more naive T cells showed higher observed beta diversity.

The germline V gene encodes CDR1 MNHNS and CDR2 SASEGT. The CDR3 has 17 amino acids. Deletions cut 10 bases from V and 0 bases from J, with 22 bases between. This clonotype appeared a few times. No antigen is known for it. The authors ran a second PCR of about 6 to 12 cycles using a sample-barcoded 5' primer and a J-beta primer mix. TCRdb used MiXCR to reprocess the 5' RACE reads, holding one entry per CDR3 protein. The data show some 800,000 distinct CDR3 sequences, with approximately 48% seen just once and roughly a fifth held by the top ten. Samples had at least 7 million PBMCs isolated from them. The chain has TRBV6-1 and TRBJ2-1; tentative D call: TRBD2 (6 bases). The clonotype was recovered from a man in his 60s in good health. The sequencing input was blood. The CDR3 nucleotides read TGTGCCACCAAGCGCGTTGGGGGGACTGGCTCCTACAATGAGCAGTTCTTC. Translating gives CATKRVGGTGSYNEQFF.